The clone carrying this T cell receptor (beta chain) has just a few counts. The entry originates in a study of identical twins. Via MiXCR, TCRdb re-called the 5' RACE reads, giving one row per CDR3 protein. Of hundreds of thousands of distinct CDR3 sequences detected, roughly 20% appear once; the ten largest clones hold around 14%. Germline CDR1 and CDR2: ENHRY and SYGVKD. The CDR3 consists of 15 residues. After removal of 6 bases from V and 4 bases from J, the junction contained 6 bases not matched to a gene. The same data also contributed to another study, on T cells expressing NK-cell markers.

Specimen: PBMCs. The clonotype originates from a woman aged 18-35 years in good health. This sequence joins TRBV10-3 and TRBJ2-6; 7 nucleotides line up with TRBD1. CDR3 protein: CAISNRGSGANVLTF. As DNA, the CDR3 is TGTGCCATCAGCAACAGGGGATCAGGGGCCAACGTCCTGACTTTC.